The 28 T cell receptor beta chains presented below share a single source sample, sequenced in a study of T cell responses to AZD1222 COVID-19 vaccine. The method was immunoSEQ multiplex PCR; TCRdb's version includes in-frame clones alone and lacks a portion of them. Of 100,000 to 150,000 clones in the sample, about 89% were seen once. Sequencing used peripheral blood, obtained 28 days after the second AZD1222 dose. The receptors stem from an adult who received the AZD1222 COVID-19 vaccine.

This clone was detected only a few times. The chain couples TRBV11-3 to TRBJ2-7; 11 bases are shared with TRBD2. Trimming cost V 0 bases and J 0 bases; bases outside gene matches: 13. Germline CDR1 reads SGHNT; CDR2 reads YENEEA. This CDR3 has 20 residues. The chain's CDR3 is CASSLEGWLAGGSSSYEQYF. The CDR3 DNA follows: TGTGCCAGCAGCTTAGAAGGGTGGCTAGCGGGGGGTTCGAGCTCCTACGAGCAGTACTTC.

This chain links TRBV5-1 with TRBJ2-1, with D perhaps TRBD2 (6 bases). CDR1 SGHRS and CDR2 YFSETQ come from the germline V gene. This CDR3 is 16 amino acids long. V lost 1 base, J lost 2 bases, and 13 bases lay in between. CDR3 in DNA: TGCGCCAGCAGCTTGTCGGGTAGCGGAGCCTACAATGAGCAGTTCTTC. This sequence encodes CASSLSGSGAYNEQFF.

The chain is built from TRBV30 and TRBJ1-5; D remains unclear. From germline, CDR1 is GTSNPN and CDR2 SVGIG (reference sequence). There are 13 residues in the CDR3. V was shortened by 5 bases and J by 3 bases, with 11 bases between the two germline ends. In DNA, the CDR3 is TGTGCCTGGGCGACGGGCTACAATCAGCCCCAGCATTTT. Its translation is CAWATGYNQPQHF. The variable domain in full, completed from reference TRBV30 and TRBJ1-5, reads SQTIHQWPATLVQPVGSPLSLECTVEGTSNPNLYWYRQAAGRGLQLLFYSVGIGQISSEVPQNLSASRPQDRQFILSSKKLLLSDSGFYLCAWATGYNQPQHFGDGTRLSIL.

This rearrangement joins TRBV30 to TRBJ1-3; 7 positions match TRBD1. The CDR3 has 14 residues. The trim removed 1 base at V and 2 bases at J, leaving 2 bases unmatched. Germline assignment: CDR1 GTSNPN and CDR2 SVGIG (reference sequence). The CDR3 sequence is CAWSEGAPGNTIYF. CDR3 nucleotides: TGTGCCTGGAGTGAGGGGGCGCCTGGAAACACCATATATTTT.

This chain links TRBV24-1 with TRBJ2-7; 9 bases line up with TRBD1. The trim removed 2 bases at V and 5 bases at J, leaving 9 bases unmatched. The CDR3 is 16 amino acids. Germline CDR1 and CDR2: KGHDR and SFDVKD. This chain's CDR3 is CATSDSSGTGFNEQYF. CDR3 coding DNA: TGTGCCACCAGTGATTCCTCCGGGACAGGGTTCAACGAGCAGTACTTC.

The chain links TRBV5-1 to TRBJ2-1; D perhaps matches TRBD2 (5 bases). V dropped 6 bases and J dropped 5 bases, with 15 bases sitting between them. In germline, CDR1 is SGHRS, CDR2 YFSETQ. The CDR3 is 14 residues long. The CDR3 bases are TGCGCCAGCACTCCGGGGATACCTGACAATGAGCAGTTCTTC. Its protein product is CASTPGIPDNEQFF. The whole variable domain, filled in from reference TRBV5-1 and TRBJ2-1, reads KAGVTQTPRYLIKTRGQQVTLSCSPISGHRSVSWYQQTPGQGLQFLFEYFSETQRNKGNFPGRFSGRQFSNSRSEMNVSTLELGDSALYLCASTPGIPDNEQFFGPGTRLTVL.

J is TRBJ2-7 and V is TRBV28; 10 nucleotides match TRBD1. CDR1 is MDHEN, CDR2 SYDVKM, per germline. Trimming took 3 bases from V and 4 from J; bases not matched to a gene: 6. CDR3 length: 15 amino acids. The CDR3 coding sequence is TGTGCCAGCAGTTTCCCGGGACAGGGGATTTACGAGCAGTACTTC. The encoded protein is CASSFPGQGIYEQYF.

The chain combines TRBV11-1 with TRBJ2-1; no clear D. There are 12 residues in the CDR3. Germline loops: CDR1 SGHAT, CDR2 FQDESV (reference sequence). V was pared by 2 bases and J by 13 bases, with 12 bases between. The CDR3 is CASSLPRRAQFF. The CDR3 DNA sequence: TGTGCCAGCAGCTTACCTCGCCGGGCCCAGTTCTTC.

The chain combines TRBV7-9 with TRBJ2-5; 8 nucleotides match TRBD2. After removal of 4 bases from V and 7 bases from J, the junction contained 14 bases not matched to a gene. CDR3 length: 16 residues. Germline CDR1 SEHNR, CDR2 FQNEAQ (reference sequence). CDR3 nucleotide sequence: TGTGCCAGCAGCTCGCTAACAGGACTAGCCAGGGGGACCCAGTACTTC. Translated: CASSSLTGLARGTQYF.

The chain joins TRBV5-1 to TRBJ2-2, with 8 bases aligning to TRBD1. The CDR3 extends over 15 amino acids. Trimming cost V 6 bases and J 0 bases; bases outside gene matches: 4. Per germline, CDR1 SGHRS and CDR2 YFSETQ. CDR3 sequence: CASKGTGSNTGELFF. DNA of the CDR3: TGCGCCAGCAAAGGGACAGGTTCGAACACCGGGGAGCTGTTTTTT.

This chain joins TRBV24-1 and TRBJ2-3; 8 nucleotides line up with TRBD2. The CDR3 is 20 amino acids. CDR1 and CDR2 (germline): KGHDR, SFDVKD. After removal of 0 bases from V and 0 bases from J, the junction contained 13 bases not matched to a gene. CDR3 nucleotide sequence: TGTGCCACCAGTGATTTGTGTTGGGTAGCGGGGAATACTAGCACAGATACGCAGTATTTT. Translated: CATSDLCWVAGNTSTDTQYF.

The V call is TRBV5-1, the J call TRBJ2-7; tentative D call: TRBD2 (5 bases). V was cut by 6 bases and J by 2 bases, with 15 bases left in between. The CDR3 contains 14 residues. Germline V lookup: CDR1 SGHRS, CDR2 YFSETQ. In nucleotides, the CDR3 is TGCGCCAGCACCCCCTCGGGGTCTCCCTACGAGCAGTACTTC. It translates to CASTPSGSPYEQYF.

The V and J genes are TRBV19 and TRBJ1-5; D remains ambiguous. From germline, CDR1 is LNHDA and CDR2 SQIVND (reference sequence). The V end lost 3 bases, the J end lost 9 bases, and 12 bases lay between the germline ends. The CDR3 loop spans 13 amino acids. CDR3 bases: TGTGCCAGTAGTATGGACGGATTGCGGCCCCAGCATTTT. Protein: CASSMDGLRPQHF.

This chain connects TRBV7-2 to TRBJ2-3; 10 nucleotides align to TRBD2. J was trimmed by 4 bases and V by 3 bases; bases with no gene match: 4. CDR1 is SGHTA, CDR2 FQGNSA, per germline. The CDR3 loop spans 15 amino acids. The CDR3 loop reads CASSFLAGAPDTQYF. CDR3 sequence (DNA): TGTGCCAGCAGCTTTCTAGCGGGAGCCCCAGATACGCAGTATTTT.

The gene calls are TRBV13 and TRBJ2-7; no definite D call. Germline CDR1 is PRHDT and CDR2 is FYEKMQ (reference sequence). The CDR3 sequence is 13 residues long. V lost 0 bases and J lost 7, with 10 bases in between. CDR3 bases: TGTGCCAGCAGCTTAGGGGTGCTTAGGGAGCAGTACTTC. Translating gives CASSLGVLREQYF.

The rearrangement joins TRBV5-1 to TRBJ2-7; TRBD1 aligns across 8 bases. The CDR3 loop spans 13 amino acids. V was clipped by 7 bases and J by 3 bases; unmatched bases: 6. Germline V gives CDR1 SGHRS, CDR2 YFSETQ. DNA of the CDR3: TGCGCCAGCGGGACAGGCGAGCGCTACGAGCAGTACTTC. Translation: CASGTGERYEQYF.

V usage is TRBV2 and J usage is TRBJ1-4; 7 nucleotides match TRBD1. J was trimmed by 5 bases and V by 6 bases; bases with no gene match: 3. This CDR3 comprises 13 residues. From germline, CDR1 is SNHLY and CDR2 FYNNEI. The CDR3 DNA reads as TGTGCCAGCAGGACAGGGTTAAATGAAAAACTGTTTTTT. This codes for CASRTGLNEKLFF.

The chain links TRBV28 to TRBJ1-2, with 12 nucleotides matching TRBD1. The CDR3 loop spans 19 amino acids. With V trimmed by 7 bases and J by 3 bases, 18 bases remained unmatched. CDR1 is MDHEN, CDR2 SYDVKM, per germline. The CDR3 here is CASTSIVWGQGASDYGYTF. Written as DNA, the CDR3 is TGTGCCAGCACTTCCATAGTTTGGGGACAGGGGGCGTCGGACTATGGCTACACCTTC.

The chain recombines TRBV28 with TRBJ2-7; tentatively, D is TRBD2 (5 bases). The CDR3 contains 13 residues. V was clipped by 7 bases and J by 6 bases, with 16 bases between them. Per germline, CDR1 MDHEN and CDR2 SYDVKM. CDR3 sequence reads: CASTPGSPLEQYF. Here the CDR3 DNA reads TGTGCCAGCACCCCGGGGAGTCCCCTCGAGCAGTACTTC.

The genes are TRBV18 and TRBJ2-4, with D perhaps TRBD1 or TRBD2 (5 bases each). CDR1 is KGHSH, CDR2 LQKENI, per germline. The CDR3 sequence is 15 residues long. Trimming took off 3 bases at V and 8 bases at J, with 17 bases between the two ends. The CDR3 region has the DNA TGTGCCAGCTCACCGGCCGGGACCGCCGGCTACATTCAGTACTTC. Its protein is CASSPAGTAGYIQYF.

The gene calls are TRBV7-3 and TRBJ1-1, with D possibly TRBD1 on 5 matching bases. The germline V gene has CDR1 SGHTA and CDR2 FQGTGA. The CDR3 loop spans 15 amino acids. V lost 5 bases, J lost 3 bases, and 16 bases lay in between. CDR3 bases: TGTGCCAGCAGCCTCATTATCTTAGGGGACACTGAAGCTTTCTTT. This codes for CASSLIILGDTEAFF.

This clone is a singleton in its sample. The V call is TRBV24-1, the J call TRBJ1-2; D gene uncertain. Trimming shortened V by 0 bases and J by 0 bases, and 16 bases separated the two germline ends. The CDR3 is 18 amino acids. CDR1 and CDR2 from the germline V gene are KGHDR and SFDVKD. The CDR3: CATSDLRRRTLSNYGYTF. The DNA of the CDR3 is TGTGCCACCAGTGATTTGCGACGTCGTACCCTTTCTAACTATGGCTACACCTTC.

The chain employs TRBV28 and TRBJ1-2, with D perhaps matching TRBD1 (6 bases). V lost 2 bases, J lost 8 bases, and 15 bases lay in between. The CDR3 spans 14 residues. Germline assignment: CDR1 MDHEN and CDR2 SYDVKM. CDR3 sequence (DNA): TGTGCCAGCAGTTTAGGGGGGGACATGGGCGGCTACACCTTC. It yields the protein CASSLGGDMGGYTF.

J is TRBJ1-5 and V is TRBV3-1 (or the pseudogene TRBV3-2); D is ambiguous. Per germline, CDR1 LGHDT and CDR2 YNNKEL (reference sequence). There are 13 residues in the CDR3. The ends were cut back, 1 base at V and 9 bases at J, with 10 bases in the middle. This chain's CDR3 is CASSQASHAPQHF. The CDR3, as DNA: TGTGCCAGCAGCCAAGCGTCGCACGCGCCCCAGCATTTT.

This clone showed up many times. This chain's CDR3 is CASSMGVTEAFF. The CDR3 DNA sequence: TGTGCCAGCAGCATGGGCGTGACTGAAGCTTTCTTT. This chain joins TRBV5-6 and TRBJ1-1; no clear D. CDR1 and CDR2 from the germline V gene are SGHDT and YYEEEE. Trimming removed 4 bases from V and 5 bases from J, with 9 bases in between. The CDR3 extends over 12 amino acids.

The rearrangement uses TRBV7-2 and TRBJ2-7; 9 bases agree with TRBD1. CDR3 length: 13 residues. With V trimmed by 6 bases and J by 7 bases, 7 bases remained unmatched. The germline gives CDR1 SGHTA, CDR2 FQGNSA. CDR3 loop: CASRLQGASEQYF. The CDR3 region has the DNA TGTGCCAGCAGACTACAGGGGGCTTCAGAGCAGTACTTC.

The chain recombines TRBV19 with TRBJ2-5, with 9 bases that match TRBD2. Germline CDR1 and CDR2: LNHDA and SQIVND (reference sequence). There are 16 residues in the CDR3. Trimming removed 0 bases from V and 2 bases from J; junction bases left unmatched: 4. In nucleotides, the CDR3 is TGTGCCAGTAGTATAGATGGAAGCGGGGGGCAAGAGACCCAGTACTTC. Amino acids: CASSIDGSGGQETQYF.

This rearrangement joins TRBV27 to TRBJ1-1; D is uncertain. Germline CDR1 and CDR2: MNHEY and SMNVEV (reference sequence). V was trimmed by 1 base and J by 1 base, leaving 7 bases between them. This CDR3 has 14 residues. The CDR3 loop is CASSLWSGNTEAFF. The CDR3 nucleotides read TGTGCCAGCAGTTTATGGTCAGGGAACACTGAAGCTTTCTTT.